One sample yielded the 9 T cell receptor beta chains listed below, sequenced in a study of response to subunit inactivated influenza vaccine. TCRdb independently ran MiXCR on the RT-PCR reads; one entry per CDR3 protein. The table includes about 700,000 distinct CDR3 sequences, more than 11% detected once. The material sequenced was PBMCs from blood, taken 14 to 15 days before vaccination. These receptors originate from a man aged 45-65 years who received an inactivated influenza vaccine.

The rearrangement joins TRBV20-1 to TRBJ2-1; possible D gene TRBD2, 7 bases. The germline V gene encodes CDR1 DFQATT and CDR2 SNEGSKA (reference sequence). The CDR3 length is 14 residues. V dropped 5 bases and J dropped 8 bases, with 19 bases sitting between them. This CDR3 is CSALRFGGGDEQFF. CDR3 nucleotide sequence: TGCAGTGCTCTCCGCTTCGGCGGGGGCGATGAGCAGTTCTTC.

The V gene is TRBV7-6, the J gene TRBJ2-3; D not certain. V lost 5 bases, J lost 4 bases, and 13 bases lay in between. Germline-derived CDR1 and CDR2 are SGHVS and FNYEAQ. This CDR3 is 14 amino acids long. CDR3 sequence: CASSPTMIPDTQYF. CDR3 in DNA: TGTGCCAGCAGCCCCACAATGATCCCAGATACGCAGTATTTT.

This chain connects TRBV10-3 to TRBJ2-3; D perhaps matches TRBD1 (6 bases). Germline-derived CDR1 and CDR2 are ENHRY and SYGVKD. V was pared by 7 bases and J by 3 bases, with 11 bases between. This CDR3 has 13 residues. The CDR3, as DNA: TGTGCCATCAAGAGAGGGACAACAGATACGCAGTATTTT. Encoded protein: CAIKRGTTDTQYF.

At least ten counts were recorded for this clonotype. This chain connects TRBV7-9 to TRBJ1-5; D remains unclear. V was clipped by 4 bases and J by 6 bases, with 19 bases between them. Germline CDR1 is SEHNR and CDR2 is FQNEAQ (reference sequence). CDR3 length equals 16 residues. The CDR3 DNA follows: TGTGCCAGCAGCTCGACCAGACTCCCCGAGGGTCAGCCCCAGCATTTT. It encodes CASSSTRLPEGQPQHF.

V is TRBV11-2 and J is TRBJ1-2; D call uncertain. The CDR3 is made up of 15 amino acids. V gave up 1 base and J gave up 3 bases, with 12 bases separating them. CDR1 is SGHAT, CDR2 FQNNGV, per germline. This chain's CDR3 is CASSLALRRDYGYTF. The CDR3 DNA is TGTGCCAGCAGCTTAGCTCTGCGGCGGGACTATGGCTACACCTTC.

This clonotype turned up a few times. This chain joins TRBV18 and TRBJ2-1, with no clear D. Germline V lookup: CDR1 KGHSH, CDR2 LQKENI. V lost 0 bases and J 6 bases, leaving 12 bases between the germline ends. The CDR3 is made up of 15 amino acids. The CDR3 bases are TGTGCCAGCTCACCACCAAGCGTAATTCGCAATGAGCAGTTCTTC. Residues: CASSPPSVIRNEQFF.

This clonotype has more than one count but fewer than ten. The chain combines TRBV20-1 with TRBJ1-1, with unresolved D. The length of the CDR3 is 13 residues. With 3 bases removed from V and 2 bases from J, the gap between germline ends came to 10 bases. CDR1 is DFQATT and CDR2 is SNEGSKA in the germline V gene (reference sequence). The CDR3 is CSARRTANTEAFF. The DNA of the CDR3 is TGCAGTGCTAGGAGGACGGCAAACACTGAAGCTTTCTTT.

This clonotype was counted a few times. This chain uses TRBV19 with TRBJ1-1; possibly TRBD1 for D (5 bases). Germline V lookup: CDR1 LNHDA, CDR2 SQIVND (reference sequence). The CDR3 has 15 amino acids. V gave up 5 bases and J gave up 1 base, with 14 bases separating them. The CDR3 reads CASSEDGTANTEAFF. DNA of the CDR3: TGTGCCAGTAGTGAGGACGGGACCGCGAACACTGAAGCTTTCTTT.

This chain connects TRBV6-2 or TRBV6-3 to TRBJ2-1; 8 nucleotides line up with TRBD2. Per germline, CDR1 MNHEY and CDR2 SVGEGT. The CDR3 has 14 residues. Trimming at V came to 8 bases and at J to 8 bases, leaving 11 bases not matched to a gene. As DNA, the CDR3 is TGTGCCAGCTTACCCCCGGGAGGGCGGGATGAGCAGTTCTTC. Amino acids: CASLPPGGRDEQFF.